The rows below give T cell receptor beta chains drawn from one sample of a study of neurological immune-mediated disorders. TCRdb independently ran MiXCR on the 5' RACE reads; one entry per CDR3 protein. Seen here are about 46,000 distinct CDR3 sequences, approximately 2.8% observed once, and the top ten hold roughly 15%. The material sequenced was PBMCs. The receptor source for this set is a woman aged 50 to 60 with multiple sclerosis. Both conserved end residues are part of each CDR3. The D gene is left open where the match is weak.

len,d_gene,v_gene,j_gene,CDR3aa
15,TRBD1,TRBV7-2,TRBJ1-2,CASSFPGQGSGGYTF
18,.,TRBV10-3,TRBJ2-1,CAISAFDQVTSSYNEQFF
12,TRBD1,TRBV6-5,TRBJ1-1,CASTRQGSEAFF
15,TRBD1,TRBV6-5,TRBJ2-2,CASSPDRGPTGELFF
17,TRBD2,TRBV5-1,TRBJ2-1,CASSYGLAGALYNEQFF
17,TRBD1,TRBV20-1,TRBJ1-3,CSAPDRDLWSSGNTIYF
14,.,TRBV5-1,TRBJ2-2,CASSLVRNTGELFF
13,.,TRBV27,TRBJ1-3,CASRDSSGNTIYF
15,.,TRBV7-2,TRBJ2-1,CASSLVGFAYNEQFF
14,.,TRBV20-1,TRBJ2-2,CSALGNLGAGELFF
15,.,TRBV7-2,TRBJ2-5,CASSLGLRGGETQYF
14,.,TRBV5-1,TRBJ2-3,CASSLVEGADTQYF
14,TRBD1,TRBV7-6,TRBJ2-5,CASSRGTGGETQYF
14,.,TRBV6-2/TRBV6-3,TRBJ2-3,CASSLVGVTDTQYF
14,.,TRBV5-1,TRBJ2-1,CASSLGGSYNEQFF
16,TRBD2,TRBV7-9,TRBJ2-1,CASSLGHAGGDNEQFF
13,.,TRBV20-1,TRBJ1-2,CSARDGRDYGYTF
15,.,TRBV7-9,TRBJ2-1,CASSTGTGDYNEQFF
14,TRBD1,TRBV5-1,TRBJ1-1,CASSGQGGDTEAFF
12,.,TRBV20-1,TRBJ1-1,CSARARDTEAFF
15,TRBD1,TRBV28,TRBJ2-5,CASSDMDRDLRTQYF
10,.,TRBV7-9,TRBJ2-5,CASSSETQYF
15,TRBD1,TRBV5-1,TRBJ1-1,CASSLVTGESTEAFF
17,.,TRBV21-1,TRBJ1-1,CASSKSPEGPRPTEAFF
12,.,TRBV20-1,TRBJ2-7,CSVPGRAYEQYF
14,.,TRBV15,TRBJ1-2,CATSRDGLSYGYTF
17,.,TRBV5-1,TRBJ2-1,CASSSTLSRGPYNEQFF
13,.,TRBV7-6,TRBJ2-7,CASSQNRLGEQYF
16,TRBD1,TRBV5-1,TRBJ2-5,CASSLAGTGGEETQYF
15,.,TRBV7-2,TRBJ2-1,CASSLALNSYNEQFF
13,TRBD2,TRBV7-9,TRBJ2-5,CASSSGLQETQYF
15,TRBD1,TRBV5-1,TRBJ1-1,CASSLGDREDTEAFF
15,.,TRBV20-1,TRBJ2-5,CSGKRRGRSGETQYF
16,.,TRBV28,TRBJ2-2,CASTTLEGSDTGELFF